This paragraph covers one TCR beta chain sequence. The germline gene is not matched at one end of the junction; a read error may be the cause. Treatment given: roughly 20 received Ad26.COV2.S at low or high dose, single or two shots; about 5 received placebo; per-sample allocation not given. Samples were taken on day 63 after the first vaccine or placebo injection. The data were taken from a study of Ad26.COV2.S vaccination and SARS-CoV-2 variants. The germline gives CDR1 MNHNS, CDR2 SASEGT. The CDR3 totals 11 residues. Libraries were prepared by immunoSEQ multiplex PCR; TCRdb keeps only in-frame clonotypes and omits some of them. The profile shows roughly 420,000 clones, 85% to 90% of them singletons.

The genes are TRBV6-1 and TRBJ2-3; 7 bases fit TRBD2. This TCR came from a person between 18 and 60 years old who received the Ad26.COV2.S COVID-19 vaccine or a placebo. The input for sequencing was peripheral blood, taken in a trial of Ad26.COV2.S vaccine versus placebo. The chain's CDR3 is CASSEGSGRDF. In DNA, the CDR3 is TGTGCCAGCAGTGAAGGGTCGGGGAGGGATTTT.